This entry is about one TCR beta chain. Other nucleotide sequences in the sample specify the same CDR3. The repertoire was sequenced with immunoSEQ multiplex PCR; TCRdb's copy has only in-frame clones and lacks some. This sample yields roughly 700,000 clones, of which around 89% are seen a single time; approximately 0.011% belongs to the top ten. The entry originates in a study of shared T cell receptors in the human thymus. The CDR3 consists of 11 residues. V lost 6 bases and J 3 bases, leaving 6 bases between the germline ends. The germline gives CDR1 KGHSH, CDR2 LQKENI. This same sample was also taken into another study, of human thymus T cells. This second study says: Thymus was obtained from resections taken during corrective heart surgery. Usage of V and J genes appeared biased in thymic and blood repertoires. Unrelated individuals reportedly shared highly overlapping thymic TCR repertoires.

The chain recombines TRBV18 with TRBJ2-7, with D unresolved. The receptor's source is a boy less than two years old with a congenital heart defect. The sample was thymocytes. CDR3 bases: TGTGCCAGCTCCCCCCGCTACGAGCAGTACTTC. This translates into CASSPRYEQYF.